Shown below are 19 T cell receptor beta chains from a single sample sequenced in a study of T cells in Graves' hyperthyroidism and ophthalmopathy. There were TCR beta CDR3 regions amplified from RNA transcripts. HTBI primers were used for first-round RT-PCR of the TCR CDR3. MiXCR was run by TCRdb on the multiplex PCR reads, yielding one entry per CDR3 protein. The sample has about 500,000 distinct CDR3 sequences, approximately 17% seen once. The specimen sequenced was blood. The receptors shown here come from a woman aged 18-29 years with Graves' ophthalmopathy.

This clonotype was found once. V usage is TRBV7-2 and J usage is TRBJ1-1, with D possibly TRBD1 on 5 matching bases. This CDR3 is built from 13 residues. The V gene lost 4 bases and the J gene lost 7 bases, with 13 bases spanning the gap. Germline CDR1 and CDR2: SGHTA and FQGNSA. Written as DNA, the CDR3 is TGTGCCAGCAGCTGGGACGGAGCCAGTGAAGCTTTCTTT. Its protein product is CASSWDGASEAFF.

This clonotype came up a few times. The V call is TRBV10-3, the J call TRBJ1-6, with D perhaps matching TRBD1 (5 bases). Germline V gene data show CDR1 as ENHRY and CDR2 as SYGVKD. The V end was cut by 0 bases, the J end by 7 bases, with 13 bases between. CDR3 length: 16 residues. DNA for the CDR3: TGTGCCATCAGTGAGTCCCCGGAGGGGTCGAATTCACCCCTCCACTTT. This codes for CAISESPEGSNSPLHF.

This clonotype was detected many times. The rearrangement uses TRBV18 and TRBJ1-5, with unresolved D. Germline V gene sequence: CDR1 KGHSH, CDR2 LQKENI. V lost 5 bases and J lost 1, with 15 bases in between. The CDR3 consists of 16 residues. In DNA form, the CDR3 reads TGTGCCAGCTCAGCACGAGTAGGTGAGAGCAATCAGCCCCAGCATTTT. It specifies CASSARVGESNQPQHF.

This clonotype was detected only a few times. The chain recombines TRBV3-1 with TRBJ1-6, with D hard to call. Germline values: CDR1 LGHDT, CDR2 YNNKEL (reference sequence). V was cut by 0 bases and J by 11 bases, with 8 bases left in between. This CDR3 has 13 residues. The CDR3 coding sequence is TGTGCCAGCAGCCAAGAACAGAGAGCACCCCTCCACTTT. Amino acid sequence: CASSQEQRAPLHF.

The V call is TRBV2, the J call TRBJ2-5; D possibly corresponds to TRBD2 (6 bases). This CDR3 spans 16 amino acids. Trimming removed 5 bases from V and 5 bases from J, with 21 bases in between. Germline-derived CDR1 and CDR2 are SNHLY and FYNNEI. CDR3 amino acids: CASSYSRGGFEETQYF. CDR3 nucleotides: TGTGCCAGCAGTTACAGTAGGGGAGGTTTCGAGGAGACCCAGTACTTC.

This clonotype was counted between two and nine times. The chain is built from TRBV5-8 and TRBJ2-2; D remains ambiguous. V was cut by 1 base and J by 5 bases, with 6 bases left in between. Per germline, CDR1 SGHTS and CDR2 YDEGEE. The CDR3 covers 13 residues. This CDR3 reads CASSLQSTGELFF. The CDR3 DNA reads as TGTGCCAGCAGCTTGCAAAGTACCGGGGAGCTGTTTTTT.

Only a few counts were recorded for this clonotype. The chain links TRBV7-3 to TRBJ2-2, with unresolved D. V was clipped by 0 bases and J by 8 bases, with 7 bases between them. The length of the CDR3 is 13 residues. Germline CDR1 and CDR2: SGHTA and FQGTGA. The CDR3, as DNA: TGTGCCAGCAGCTTAACGCGCCCGGGGGAGCTGTTTTTT. Its protein product is CASSLTRPGELFF.

This clonotype was recorded at least ten times. This chain joins TRBV6-1 and TRBJ1-5; 10 bases match TRBD1. Trimming cost V 8 bases and J 4 bases; bases outside gene matches: 5. Germline V lookup: CDR1 MNHNS, CDR2 SASEGT. There are 14 residues in the CDR3. The CDR3 reads CASDRGPGNQPQHF. The CDR3 DNA sequence: TGTGCCAGCGACAGGGGGCCTGGGAATCAGCCCCAGCATTTT.

The rearrangement links TRBV3-1 to TRBJ2-7; D is undetermined. The length of the CDR3 is 11 residues. From germline, CDR1 is LGHDT and CDR2 YNNKEL (reference sequence). The V end was cut by 5 bases, the J end by 8 bases, with 10 bases between. The CDR3 protein is CASSNTWKQYF. CDR3 nucleotide sequence: TGTGCCAGCAGCAACACTTGGAAGCAGTACTTC.

The chain couples TRBV5-1 to TRBJ2-1; no clear D gene. The V end was cut by 5 bases, the J end by 4 bases, with 10 bases between. CDR3 length: 13 residues. The germline CDR1 and CDR2 sequences are SGHRS and YFSETQ. The chain's CDR3 is CASSSSDYNEQFF. The CDR3 coding sequence is TGCGCCAGCAGTTCCTCGGATTACAATGAGCAGTTCTTC. The full variable domain, completed using reference TRBV5-1 and TRBJ2-1, is KAGVTQTPRYLIKTRGQQVTLSCSPISGHRSVSWYQQTPGQGLQFLFEYFSETQRNKGNFPGRFSGRQFSNSRSEMNVSTLELGDSALYLCASSSSDYNEQFFGPGTRLTVL.

This rearrangement joins TRBV6-4 to TRBJ2-1; the match to TRBD2 covers 8 bases. This CDR3 is built from 16 residues. Per the germline V gene, CDR1 is MRHNA and CDR2 is SNTAGT. Germline trimming cut 4 bases from V and 10 bases from J; bases unmatched to any gene: 15. The CDR3 reads CASSALRGGAVGEQFF. The CDR3 DNA reads as TGTGCCAGCAGTGCCCTTCGGGGGGGGGCCGTAGGGGAGCAGTTCTTC.

This clonotype was recorded at least ten times. The V gene is TRBV6-2 or TRBV6-3, the J gene TRBJ2-5; the D is unclear. The CDR3 extends over 13 amino acids. CDR1 and CDR2 (germline): MNHEY, SVGEGT. The V gene lost 4 bases and the J gene lost 1 base, with 7 bases spanning the gap. CDR3 sequence: CASSSARQETQYF. For the CDR3, the DNA is TGTGCCAGCAGTTCGGCCCGCCAAGAGACCCAGTACTTC.

This clonotype has a count of ten or more. The chain carries TRBV7-3 and TRBJ2-2; TRBD1 agrees at 10 bases. After removal of 5 bases from V and 8 bases from J, the junction contained 5 bases not matched to a gene. The length of the CDR3 is 14 residues. CDR1 SGHTA and CDR2 FQGTGA come from the germline V gene. Here the CDR3 DNA reads TGTGCCAGCAGCCGACAGGGGGCGAGTGGGGAGCTGTTTTTT. It specifies CASSRQGASGELFF.

The table lists this clonotype with many counts. This chain connects TRBV11-2 to TRBJ2-3; 7 bases agree with TRBD1. The CDR3 spans 15 residues. V dropped 1 base and J dropped 4; count of bases not matched to a gene: 5. Germline V gene data show CDR1 as SGHAT and CDR2 as FQNNGV. The CDR3 DNA is TGTGCCAGCAGCTTAGGACAGGGCAGGTCAGATACGCAGTATTTT. Its translation is CASSLGQGRSDTQYF.

As to this clonotype: Given a much more abundant clone one base away, this may be a read error. The chain's CDR3 is CASREPGQMNTEAFF. The CDR3 bases are TGTGCCAGCAGGGAACCGGGACAGATGAACACTGAAGCTTTCTTT. V is TRBV6-1 and J is TRBJ1-1, with 7 bases fitting TRBD1. The CDR3 is 15 amino acids. The junction had 7 bases not matched to a gene; V was cut back by 6 bases and J by 0 bases. Germline-derived CDR1 and CDR2 are MNHNS and SASEGT.

CDR3 DNA sequence: TGTGCCAGCAGTACAGGACTCTCGACTGAAGCTTTCTTT. Its protein product is CASSTGLSTEAFF. The J gene is TRBJ1-1, the V gene TRBV12-3 or TRBV12-4, with a tentative D call TRBD1 (5 bases). This CDR3 region has 13 residues. V lost 5 bases and J 5 bases, leaving 12 bases between the germline ends.

This clonotype showed up many times. The rearrangement joins TRBV6-1 to TRBJ1-6; D unclear. Germline V gene lookup returns CDR1 MNHNS and CDR2 SASEGT. Trimming cost V 6 bases and J 8 bases, with 23 bases left between them. There are 17 residues in the CDR3. The DNA for the CDR3 is TGTGCCAGCAGCTCACACCGGGTCTTCTTGGGTGATTCACCCCTCCACTTT. It yields the protein CASSSHRVFLGDSPLHF.

The V and J genes are TRBV6-6 and TRBJ2-7, with D tentatively TRBD1 (6 bases). V lost 0 bases and J lost 5, with 17 bases in between. In germline, CDR1 is MNHNY, CDR2 SVGAGI (reference sequence). The CDR3 contains 16 residues. CDR3 DNA sequence: TGTGCCAGCAGTTACTCGAGGGCCAGGGGTTCCCACGAGCAGTACTTC. This codes for CASSYSRARGSHEQYF.

CDR3 nucleotide sequence: TGTGCCAGCTACGGACAGGGGGACGAGACCCAGTACTTC. The encoded protein is CASYGQGDETQYF. The J gene is TRBJ2-5, the V gene TRBV18, with 10 bases identical to TRBD1. Looked up from germline, CDR1 is KGHSH and CDR2 is LQKENI. The CDR3 length is 13 residues. The J segment lost 5 bases and the V segment lost 7 bases, leaving 4 bases of the junction unmatched. Combining the CDR3 with reference TRBV18 and TRBJ2-5 gives the whole variable domain NAGVMQNPRHLVRRRGQEARLRCSPMKGHSHVYWYRQLPEEGLKFMVYLQKENIIDESGMPKERFSAEFPKEGPSILRIQQVVRGDSAAYFCASYGQGDETQYFGPGTRLLVL.